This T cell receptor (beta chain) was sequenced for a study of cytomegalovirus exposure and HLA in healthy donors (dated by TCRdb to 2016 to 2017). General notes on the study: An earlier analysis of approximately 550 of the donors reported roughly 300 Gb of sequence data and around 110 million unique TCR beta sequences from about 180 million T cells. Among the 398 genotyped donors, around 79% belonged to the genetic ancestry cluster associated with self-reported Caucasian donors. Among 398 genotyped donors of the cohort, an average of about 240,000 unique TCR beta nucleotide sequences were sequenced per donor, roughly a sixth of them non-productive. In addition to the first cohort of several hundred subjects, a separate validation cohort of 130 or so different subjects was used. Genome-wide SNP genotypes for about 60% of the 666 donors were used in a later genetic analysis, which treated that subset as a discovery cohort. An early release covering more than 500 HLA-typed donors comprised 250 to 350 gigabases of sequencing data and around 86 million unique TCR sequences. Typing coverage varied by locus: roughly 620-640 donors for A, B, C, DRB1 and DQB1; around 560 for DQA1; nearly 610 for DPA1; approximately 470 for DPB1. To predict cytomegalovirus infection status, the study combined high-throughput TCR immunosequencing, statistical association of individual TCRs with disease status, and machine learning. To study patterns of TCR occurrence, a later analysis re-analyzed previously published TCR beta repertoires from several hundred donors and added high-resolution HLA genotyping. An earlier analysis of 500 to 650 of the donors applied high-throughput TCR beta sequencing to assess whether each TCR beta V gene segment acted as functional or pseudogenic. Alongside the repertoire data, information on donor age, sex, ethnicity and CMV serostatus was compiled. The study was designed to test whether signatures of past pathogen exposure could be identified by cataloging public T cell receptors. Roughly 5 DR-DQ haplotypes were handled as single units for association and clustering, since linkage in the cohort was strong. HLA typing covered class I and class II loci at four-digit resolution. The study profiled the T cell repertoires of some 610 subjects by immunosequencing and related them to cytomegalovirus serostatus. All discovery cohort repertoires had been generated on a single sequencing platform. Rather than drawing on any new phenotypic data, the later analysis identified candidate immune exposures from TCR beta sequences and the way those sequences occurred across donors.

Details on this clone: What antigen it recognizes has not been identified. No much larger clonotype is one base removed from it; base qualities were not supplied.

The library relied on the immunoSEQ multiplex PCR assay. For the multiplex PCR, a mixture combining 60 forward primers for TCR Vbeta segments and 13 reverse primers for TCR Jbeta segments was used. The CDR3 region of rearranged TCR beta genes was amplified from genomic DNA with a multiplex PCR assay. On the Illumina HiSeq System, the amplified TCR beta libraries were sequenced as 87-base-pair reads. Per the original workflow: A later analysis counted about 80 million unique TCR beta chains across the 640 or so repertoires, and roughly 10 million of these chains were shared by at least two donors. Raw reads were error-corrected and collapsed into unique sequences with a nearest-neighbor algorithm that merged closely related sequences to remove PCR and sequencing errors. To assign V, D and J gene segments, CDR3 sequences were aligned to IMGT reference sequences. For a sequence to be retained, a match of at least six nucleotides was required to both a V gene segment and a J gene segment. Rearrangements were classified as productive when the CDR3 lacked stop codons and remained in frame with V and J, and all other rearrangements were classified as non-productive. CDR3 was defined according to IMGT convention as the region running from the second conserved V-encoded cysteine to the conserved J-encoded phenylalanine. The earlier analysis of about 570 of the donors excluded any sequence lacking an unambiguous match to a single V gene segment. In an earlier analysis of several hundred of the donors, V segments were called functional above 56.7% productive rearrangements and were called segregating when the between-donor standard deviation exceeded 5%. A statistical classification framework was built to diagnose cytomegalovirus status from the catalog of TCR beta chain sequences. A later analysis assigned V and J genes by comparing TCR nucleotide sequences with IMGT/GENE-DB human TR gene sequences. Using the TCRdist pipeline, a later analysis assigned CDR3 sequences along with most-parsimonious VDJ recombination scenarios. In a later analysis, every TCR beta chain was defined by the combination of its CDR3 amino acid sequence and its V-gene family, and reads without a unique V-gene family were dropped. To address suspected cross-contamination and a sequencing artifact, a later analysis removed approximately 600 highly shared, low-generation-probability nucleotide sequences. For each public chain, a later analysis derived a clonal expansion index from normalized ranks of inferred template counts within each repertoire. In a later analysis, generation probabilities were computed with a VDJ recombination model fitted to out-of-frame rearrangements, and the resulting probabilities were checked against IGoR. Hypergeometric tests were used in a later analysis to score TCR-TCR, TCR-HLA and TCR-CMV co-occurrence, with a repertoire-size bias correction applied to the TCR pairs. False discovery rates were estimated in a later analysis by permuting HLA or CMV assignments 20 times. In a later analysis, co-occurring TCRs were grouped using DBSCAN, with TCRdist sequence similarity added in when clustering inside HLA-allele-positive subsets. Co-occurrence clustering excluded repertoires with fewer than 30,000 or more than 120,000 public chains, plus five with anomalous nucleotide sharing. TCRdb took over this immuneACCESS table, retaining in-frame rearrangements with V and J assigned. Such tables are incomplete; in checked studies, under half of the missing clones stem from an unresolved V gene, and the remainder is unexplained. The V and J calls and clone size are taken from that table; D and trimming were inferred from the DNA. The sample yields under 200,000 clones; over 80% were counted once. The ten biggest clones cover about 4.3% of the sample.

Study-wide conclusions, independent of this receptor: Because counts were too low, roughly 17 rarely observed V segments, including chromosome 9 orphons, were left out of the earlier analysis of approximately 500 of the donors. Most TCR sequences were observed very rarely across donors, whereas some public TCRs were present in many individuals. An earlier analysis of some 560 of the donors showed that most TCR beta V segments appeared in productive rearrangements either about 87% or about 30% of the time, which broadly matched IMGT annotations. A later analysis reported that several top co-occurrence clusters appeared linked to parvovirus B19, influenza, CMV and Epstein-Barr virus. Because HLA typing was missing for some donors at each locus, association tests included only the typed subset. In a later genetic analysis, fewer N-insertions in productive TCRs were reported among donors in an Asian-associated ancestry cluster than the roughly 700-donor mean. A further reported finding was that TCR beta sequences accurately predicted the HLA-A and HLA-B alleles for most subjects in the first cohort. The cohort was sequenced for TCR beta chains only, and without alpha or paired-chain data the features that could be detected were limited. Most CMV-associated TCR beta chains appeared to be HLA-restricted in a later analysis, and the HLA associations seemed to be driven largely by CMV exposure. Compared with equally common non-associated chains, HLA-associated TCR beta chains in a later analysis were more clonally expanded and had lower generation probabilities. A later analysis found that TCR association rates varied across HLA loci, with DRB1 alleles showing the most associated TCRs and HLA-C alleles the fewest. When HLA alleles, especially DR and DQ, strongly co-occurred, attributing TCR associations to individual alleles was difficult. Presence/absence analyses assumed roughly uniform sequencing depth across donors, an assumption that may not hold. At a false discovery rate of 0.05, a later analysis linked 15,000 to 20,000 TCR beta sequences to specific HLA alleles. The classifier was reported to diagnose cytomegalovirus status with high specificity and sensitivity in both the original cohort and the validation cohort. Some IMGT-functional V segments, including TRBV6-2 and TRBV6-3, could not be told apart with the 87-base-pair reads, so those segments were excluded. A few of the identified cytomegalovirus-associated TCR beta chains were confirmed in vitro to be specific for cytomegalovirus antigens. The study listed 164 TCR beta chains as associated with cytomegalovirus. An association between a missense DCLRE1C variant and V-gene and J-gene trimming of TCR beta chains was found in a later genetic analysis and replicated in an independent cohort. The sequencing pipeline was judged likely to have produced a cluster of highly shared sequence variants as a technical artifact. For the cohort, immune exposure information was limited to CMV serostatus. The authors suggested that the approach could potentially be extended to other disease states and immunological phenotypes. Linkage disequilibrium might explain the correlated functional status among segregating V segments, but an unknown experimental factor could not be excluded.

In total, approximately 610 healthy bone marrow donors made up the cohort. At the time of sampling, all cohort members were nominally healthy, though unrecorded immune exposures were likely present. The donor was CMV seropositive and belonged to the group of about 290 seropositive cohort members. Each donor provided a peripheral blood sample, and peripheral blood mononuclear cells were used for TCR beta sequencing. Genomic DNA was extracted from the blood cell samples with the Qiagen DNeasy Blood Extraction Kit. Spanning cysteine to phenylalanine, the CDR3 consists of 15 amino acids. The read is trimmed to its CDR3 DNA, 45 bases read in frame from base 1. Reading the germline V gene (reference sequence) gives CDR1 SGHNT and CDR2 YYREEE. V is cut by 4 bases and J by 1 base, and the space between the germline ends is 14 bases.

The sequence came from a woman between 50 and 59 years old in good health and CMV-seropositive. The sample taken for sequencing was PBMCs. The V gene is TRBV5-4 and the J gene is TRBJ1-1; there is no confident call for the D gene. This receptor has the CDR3 CASSPPGRQNTEAFF. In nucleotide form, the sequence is TGTGCCAGCAGCCCCCCCGGGAGGCAGAACACTGAAGCTTTCTTT.